The TCR beta chain under discussion was sequenced for a study of response to subunit inactivated influenza vaccine (dated by TCRdb to 2016 to 2019). For context, the study as a whole: Deep quantitative profiling of the T cell receptor repertoire was used in the study to follow responses to a trivalent subunit inactivated influenza vaccine.

Relative to germline, V is 3 bases shorter and J is 5 bases shorter, with 16 bases between their ends. CDR1 and CDR2 are read off the germline V gene as MNHEY and SVGEGT. Its CDR3 holds 15 amino acids, cysteine through phenylalanine. Here the CDR3 DNA is all that survives: 45 bases in frame from base 1. The library was produced with RT-PCR. Instrument used: Illumina HiSeq 2500. TCRdb redid the processing of the public reads, applying fastp at Q25 and MiXCR, and retained in-frame beta chains. Entries that share a CDR3 protein sequence are merged under the most common genes and DNA. The sample table records 300,000 to 350,000 distinct CDR3 sequences; around 22% of these occur just once. Of the sample, about a tenth is held by the ten largest clones. Paper-wide results and their limitations: The authors proposed that each seasonal influenza vaccination may bring in only a limited number of new T cells.

Notes on this clonotype: Its binding antigen is unknown. Base qualities are not recorded, but no much larger clone differs from it by a single base.

The rearrangement joined TRBV6-2 or TRBV6-3 to TRBJ2-5, and perhaps TRBD2 as D gene, on 5 matching bases. The receptor comes from a man aged 45 to 70 who received an inactivated influenza vaccine. Donor details come from another sample of the same person, matched by shared clones. The sequencing used PBMCs from blood, collected approximately 20 months after vaccination. The CDR3 protein is CASSYPARASETQYF. The base sequence is TGTGCCAGCAGTTATCCGGCTCGGGCTAGCGAGACCCAGTACTTC.